These 30 T cell receptor beta chains were sequenced from one sample in a study of PD-L1 blockade in urothelial cancer. Stated time point: pretreatment peripheral blood. This table comes from immunoSEQ multiplex PCR, and its TCRdb copy is limited to in-frame clones, with some not included. The table has 45,000 or so clones, around 86% seen once. The sequencing used PBMCs, collected around atezolizumab (anti-PD-L1) treatment. Every receptor here comes from a man aged 45-60 years with urothelial cancer.

The V gene is TRBV7-9, the J gene TRBJ2-7; 15 bases match TRBD2. The length of the CDR3 is 17 residues. Germline CDR1 and CDR2: SEHNR and FQNEAQ (reference sequence). Trimming removed 4 bases from V and 6 bases from J; junction bases left unmatched: 10. Written as DNA, the CDR3 is TGTGCCAGCAGCTCACTCCCAGGGGGACTAGCGGGAGGCGAGCAGTACTTC. Translating it yields CASSSLPGGLAGGEQYF.

V and J are TRBV2 and TRBJ2-2, with TRBD2 as a possible D gene (5 bases). CDR3 length: 14 residues. V dropped 10 bases and J dropped 5 bases, with 17 bases sitting between them. The germline CDR1 and CDR2 sequences are SNHLY and FYNNEI. The CDR3 protein is CATGRAPRTGELFF. Here the CDR3 DNA reads TGTGCCACTGGGCGGGCACCTCGGACCGGGGAGCTGTTTTTT.

The gene calls are TRBV7-6 and TRBJ2-2; possible D gene TRBD2, 6 bases. The CDR3 is 16 residues long. Germline assignment: CDR1 SGHVS and CDR2 FNYEAQ. V dropped 5 bases and J dropped 1 base, with 14 bases sitting between them. CDR3 bases: TGTGCCAGCAGCCCCCGGACTAACTTGAACACCGGGGAGCTGTTTTTT. It specifies CASSPRTNLNTGELFF.

This chain uses TRBV29-1 with TRBJ1-1, with a weak D call TRBD1 (5 bases). Germline V gene lookup returns CDR1 SQVTM and CDR2 ANQGSEA. This CDR3 has 14 residues. The ends were cut back, 5 bases at V and 3 bases at J, with 16 bases in the middle. CDR3 sequence: CSVMKAGKHTEAFF. DNA of the CDR3: TGCAGCGTTATGAAGGCAGGGAAACACACTGAAGCTTTCTTT.

The chain carries TRBV15 and TRBJ2-3, with TRBD2 identical over 9 bases. V gave up 1 base and J gave up 1 base; unmatched junction bases: 3. Germline V gene sequence: CDR1 LNHNV, CDR2 YYDKDF (reference sequence). This CDR3 region has 16 residues. CDR3 amino acids: CATSRGTSARTDTQYF. The CDR3 nucleotides read TGTGCCACCAGCAGAGGGACTAGCGCCCGCACAGATACGCAGTATTTT.

V gene TRBV7-6 combines with J gene TRBJ2-5; 8 bases map to TRBD2. There are 16 residues in the CDR3. Per the germline V gene, CDR1 is SGHVS and CDR2 is FNYEAQ. V gave up 3 bases and J gave up 1 base; unmatched junction bases: 7. The CDR3 DNA is TGTGCCAGCAGCTTGGGCACCGGGACTAGCCAAGAGACCCAGTACTTC. It encodes CASSLGTGTSQETQYF.

This sequence joins TRBV7-2 and TRBJ2-2, with D possibly being TRBD2 (5 bases). CDR1 and CDR2 from the germline V gene are SGHTA and FQGNSA. The CDR3 runs 14 residues. V gave up 3 bases and J gave up 5 bases, with 10 bases separating them. CDR3 nucleotides: TGTGCCAGCAGCTTGCGGACTGATACCGGGGAGCTGTTTTTT. The encoded protein is CASSLRTDTGELFF.

The chain has TRBV9 and TRBJ2-3, with TRBD2 as a possible D gene (6 bases). Trimming cost V 3 bases and J 6 bases, with 11 bases left between them. CDR1 is SGDLS and CDR2 is YYNGEE in the germline V gene. The CDR3 totals 13 residues. The CDR3 reads CASSGLGPDTQYF. The CDR3 DNA reads as TGTGCCAGCAGCGGACTAGGGCCTGATACGCAGTATTTT.

As DNA, the CDR3 is TGTGCCAGCAGGGGGAGAGGGGGAGGGCCTTTAGAGACCCAGTACTTC. Amino acids: CASRGRGGGPLETQYF. The chain combines TRBV2 with TRBJ2-5; maybe TRBD2 (7 bases). Germline V gene lookup returns CDR1 SNHLY and CDR2 FYNNEI. V gave up 6 bases and J gave up 4 bases, with 21 bases separating them. This CDR3 comprises 16 residues.

This chain connects TRBV6-5 to TRBJ2-7; 11 bases align to TRBD1. This CDR3 is 14 amino acids long. Germline V gene sequence: CDR1 MNHEY, CDR2 SVGAGI. V gave up 6 bases and J gave up 7 bases; unmatched junction bases: 8. The CDR3: CASRKGTGGREQYF. DNA of the CDR3: TGTGCCAGCAGAAAGGGGACAGGGGGACGTGAGCAGTACTTC.

This chain connects TRBV2 to TRBJ2-7; D is undetermined. Germline loops: CDR1 SNHLY, CDR2 FYNNEI. The CDR3 extends over 12 amino acids. V was shortened by 6 bases and J by 3 bases, with 9 bases between the two germline ends. In DNA form, the CDR3 reads TGTGCCAGCAGCTCTGTCGGCTACGAGCAGTACTTC. Translation gives CASSSVGYEQYF.

The table lists this clone with a count of one. The chain combines TRBV19 with TRBJ1-2, with 10 bases matching TRBD1. The length of the CDR3 is 16 residues. Germline CDR1 LNHDA, CDR2 SQIVND (reference sequence). Trimming at V came to 5 bases and at J to 7 bases, leaving 13 bases not matched to a gene. The CDR3: CASSDNSPGQGSGYTF. The CDR3 DNA is TGTGCCAGTAGTGACAACTCTCCGGGACAGGGGTCTGGCTACACCTTC.

This clone was counted a few times. The rearrangement uses TRBV6-1 and TRBJ1-3; D call uncertain. The V gene lost 7 bases and the J gene lost 3 bases, with 10 bases spanning the gap. The CDR3 covers 13 residues. The germline CDR1 and CDR2 sequences are MNHNS and SASEGT. The CDR3 reads CASIRPGGNTIYF. The DNA of the CDR3 is TGTGCCAGCATTAGGCCAGGTGGAAACACCATATATTTT.

The chain links TRBV4-1 to TRBJ2-2; 8 positions match TRBD1. Germline CDR1 reads MGHRA; CDR2 reads YSYEKL. The junction had 3 bases not matched to a gene; V was cut back by 2 bases and J by 4 bases. The CDR3 extends over 15 amino acids. As DNA, the CDR3 is TGCGCCAGCAGCCAAAGGACAGGGAGCACCGGGGAGCTGTTTTTT. The encoded protein is CASSQRTGSTGELFF.

The chain joins TRBV7-3 to TRBJ2-5; perhaps TRBD2 as D (6 bases). There are 13 residues in the CDR3. Germline V gives CDR1 SGHTA, CDR2 FQGTGA. Trimming pared 2 bases from V and 4 bases from J, leaving 8 bases between. CDR3 region: CASSLSGVETQYF. The DNA for the CDR3 is TGTGCCAGCAGCTTATCGGGAGTAGAGACCCAGTACTTC.

V usage is TRBV2 and J usage is TRBJ1-4, with D possibly TRBD1 on 5 matching bases. The germline CDR1 and CDR2 sequences are SNHLY and FYNNEI. Trimming took off 6 bases at V and 7 bases at J, with 12 bases between the two ends. The CDR3 is 13 residues long. The DNA for the CDR3 is TGTGCCAGCAGAGGGCAGGGCGTTGAAAAACTGTTTTTT. It specifies CASRGQGVEKLFF.

This sequence joins TRBV9 and TRBJ1-5, with TRBD1 as a possible D gene (5 bases). V was clipped by 3 bases and J by 8 bases, with 12 bases between them. Germline CDR1 and CDR2: SGDLS and YYNGEE. The CDR3 is 13 residues long. CDR3 nucleotides: TGTGCCAGCAGCGCGACAGAAGGGGAGCCCCAGCATTTT. Its protein is CASSATEGEPQHF.

The genes are TRBV10-3 and TRBJ2-5; 7 bases line up with TRBD1. Per the germline V gene, CDR1 is ENHRY and CDR2 is SYGVKD. The CDR3 runs 13 residues. J was trimmed by 3 bases and V by 7 bases; bases with no gene match: 5. Here the CDR3 reads CAINRDREETQYF. The DNA of the CDR3 is TGTGCCATCAACAGAGACAGGGAAGAGACCCAGTACTTC.

The table lists this clone with a count of one. The rearrangement uses TRBV11-2 and TRBJ2-1; 8 nucleotides align to TRBD2. This CDR3 is 16 amino acids long. Trimming cost V 1 base and J 3 bases; bases outside gene matches: 5. Germline values: CDR1 SGHAT, CDR2 FQNNGV. CDR3 coding DNA: TGTGCCAGCAGCTTAGTAGGGCTAGCGGGCTACAATGAGCAGTTCTTC. This sequence encodes CASSLVGLAGYNEQFF.

This rearrangement joins TRBV7-9 to TRBJ2-1, with D perhaps TRBD2 (6 bases). Germline V gives CDR1 SEHNR, CDR2 FQNEAQ (reference sequence). This CDR3 has 15 amino acids. V was clipped by 3 bases and J by 7 bases, with 16 bases between them. Here the CDR3 reads CASSLTGARGNEQFF. CDR3 in DNA: TGTGCCAGCAGCTTGACGGGAGCTCGAGGGAATGAGCAGTTCTTC.

This clone was picked up a small number of times. This chain connects TRBV28 to TRBJ2-7; TRBD1 matches 7 bases. V trimming: 5 bases; J trimming: 0 bases; junction bases outside the gene matches: 4. The CDR3 has 14 amino acids. Germline V lookup: CDR1 MDHEN, CDR2 SYDVKM. CDR3 in DNA: TGTGCCAGCAGTCCCGGGGACAGCTCCTACGAGCAGTACTTC. Residues: CASSPGDSSYEQYF.

The gene calls are TRBV4-2 and TRBJ2-2, with no clear D. This CDR3 region has 12 residues. V shed 1 base and J shed 6 bases, with 3 bases lying between them. The V gene's germline CDR1 is LGHNA and CDR2 YNFKEQ. CDR3 protein: CASSQASGELFF. The CDR3 DNA follows: TGTGCCAGCAGCCAAGCTTCCGGGGAGCTGTTTTTT.

This clone was observed a single time. The rearrangement uses TRBV7-2 and TRBJ1-1; D gene unclear. CDR1 is SGHTA, CDR2 FQGNSA, per germline. V was cut by 2 bases and J by 0 bases, with 10 bases left in between. The CDR3 sequence is 15 residues long. CDR3 DNA: TGTGCCAGCAGCTTAAATTCCAATCTGAACACTGAAGCTTTCTTT. Translating gives CASSLNSNLNTEAFF.

The chain employs TRBV7-2 and TRBJ1-2; D is unresolved. Germline CDR1 is SGHTA and CDR2 is FQGNSA. The V and J ends lost 1 base and 4 bases respectively, with 7 bases between them. The CDR3 runs to 13 residues. CDR3 region: CASSLVRSYGYTF. The CDR3 DNA reads as TGTGCCAGCAGCTTAGTGAGGAGCTATGGCTACACCTTC.

This chain connects TRBV29-1 to TRBJ1-1; possible D gene TRBD1, 6 bases. This CDR3 contains 14 residues. Deletions cut 6 bases from V and 3 bases from J, with 17 bases between. Per the germline V gene, CDR1 is SQVTM and CDR2 is ANQGSEA. The CDR3 sequence is CSVLEGGVDTEAFF. The CDR3 DNA is TGCAGCGTCCTGGAAGGGGGGGTTGACACTGAAGCTTTCTTT.

This clone was counted only a few times. The V call is TRBV6-6, the J call TRBJ1-1, with 7 bases lining up with TRBD1. The J segment lost 4 bases and the V segment lost 2 bases, leaving 7 bases of the junction unmatched. The CDR3 sequence is 15 residues long. Per the germline V gene, CDR1 is MNHNY and CDR2 is SVGAGI (reference sequence). CDR3 protein: CASSYDGQAATEAFF. The CDR3 DNA is TGTGCCAGCAGTTACGATGGACAGGCGGCCACTGAAGCTTTCTTT.

The V call is TRBV7-2, the J call TRBJ2-2; weak D call: TRBD2 (5 bases). The CDR3 extends over 11 amino acids. Germline V gene lookup returns CDR1 SGHTA and CDR2 FQGNSA. V dropped 7 bases and J dropped 7 bases, with 7 bases sitting between them. The CDR3 nucleotides are TGTGCCAGCAACGACTACGGGGAGCTGTTTTTT. Its protein is CASNDYGELFF.

Comments on this clone: An end of the junction differs from the germline gene, which may be a read error. This chain's CDR3 is CASSLALIRGAYNEQFF. Written as DNA, the CDR3 is TGTGCTAGCAGCTTAGCGCTAATCAGGGGGGCCTACAATGAGCAGTTCTTC. The chain uses TRBV7-7 and TRBJ2-1; D might be TRBD1 (7 bases). The CDR3 covers 17 residues. CDR1 and CDR2 (germline): SSHAT, FNYEAQ (reference sequence).

The rearrangement uses TRBV2 and TRBJ2-3, with 13 bases aligning to TRBD2. The CDR3 length is 15 residues. The germline gives CDR1 SNHLY, CDR2 FYNNEI. J lost 3 bases, V lost 6 bases, and 3 bases had no gene match. CDR3 sequence reads: CASRLAGGPTDTQYF. CDR3 nucleotides: TGTGCCAGCAGACTAGCGGGAGGGCCTACAGATACGCAGTATTTT.

This chain connects TRBV28 to TRBJ2-1; TRBD2 matches 12 bases. Trimming cost V 4 bases and J 9 bases; bases outside gene matches: 13. CDR3 length: 17 residues. The V gene's germline CDR1 is MDHEN and CDR2 SYDVKM. CDR3 protein: CASSSPGLAGPEGEQFF. The CDR3 DNA reads TGTGCCAGCAGTTCTCCGGGACTAGCGGGCCCAGAGGGTGAGCAGTTCTTC.